Listed below are T cell receptor beta chains from one sample, sequenced in a study of early T cells in non-severe SARS-CoV-2 infection. TCRdb re-analysed the 5' RACE reads in MiXCR, keeping a single row per CDR3 protein. The sample lists 70,000 or so distinct CDR3 sequences, around 12% occurring once. Material for sequencing was whole blood. The receptors shown here come from an adult who was a healthcare worker with PCR-confirmed SARS-CoV-2 infection or an uninfected control (not recorded which). The CDR3 runs from the conserved cysteine through the conserved F or W. The order of the fields is D gene, J gene, clone size, V gene, CDR3 DNA, CDR3 protein. D genes are given only for firm matches. Not every row has a clone size; where given, it reads once, few, many or a size class.

>TRBD1|TRBJ1-1|many|TRBV4-3
TGCGCCAGCAGCCAGGACTACAGGGGGAAGAACACTGAAGCTTTCTTT
CASSQDYRGKNTEAFF
>-|TRBJ2-2|many|TRBV3-1
TGTGCCAGCAGCCAAGACAGACCGAACACCGGGGAGCTGTTTTTT
CASSQDRPNTGELFF
>TRBD2|TRBJ2-1|-|TRBV6-6
TGTGCCAGCAGACTTCAAACTAGCGGGGGGGAGCAGTTCTTC
CASRLQTSGGEQFF
>-|TRBJ1-5|many|TRBV18
TGTGCCAGCTCTCCGGGGGGAGGGGATCGGCCCCAGCATTTT
CASSPGGGDRPQHF
>TRBD2|TRBJ2-1|many|TRBV12-5
TGTGCTAGTGGCCCCGGGACTAGCGGGATGAATGAGCAGTTCTTC
CASGPGTSGMNEQFF
>-|TRBJ2-1|many|TRBV10-3
TGTGCCATCAGTCGGGCGTCAGGGGACAATGAGCAGTTCTTC
CAISRASGDNEQFF
>-|TRBJ2-2|many|TRBV3-1
TGTGCCAGCAGCCAAGACGGCGGCCCTGTCGCGAACACCGGGGAGCTGTTTTTT
CASSQDGGPVANTGELFF
>-|TRBJ2-1|many|TRBV7-8
TGTGCCAGCAGCCCCTGGAGTATCGCTGGAGAGGGGTTGGGTGAGCAGTTCTTC
CASSPWSIAGEGLGEQFF
>TRBD2|TRBJ2-1|-|TRBV6-1
TGTGCCAGCAGTGGTGGAGCGGGGGCTCCTCGTTACAATGAGCAGTTCTTC
CASSGGAGAPRYNEQFF
>-|TRBJ1-6|many|TRBV11-2
TGTGCCAGCGGTCTGGGGCAGGGACCAGGTTCACCCCTCCACTTT
CASGLGQGPGSPLHF
>-|TRBJ1-2|many|TRBV9
TGTGCCAGCAGCGTAGAGGACAGATACTATGGCTACACCTTC
CASSVEDRYYGYTF
>TRBD1|TRBJ1-2|-|TRBV28
TGTGCCAGCGGACAGGGGCGAGACTATGGCTACACCTTC
CASGQGRDYGYTF
>TRBD2|TRBJ2-1|few|TRBV7-9
TGTGCCAGCAGCTTAAACCAGCGGGGGGACCTCAATGAGCAGTTCTTC
CASSLNQRGDLNEQFF
>-|TRBJ1-4|few|TRBV9
TGTGCCAGCAGCGACACCAGTGAAAAACTGTTTTTT
CASSDTSEKLFF
>-|TRBJ2-7|many|TRBV5-1
TGCGCCAGCAGCATAACAGTAAGGAGTTACGAGCAGTACTTC
CASSITVRSYEQYF
>-|TRBJ1-1|-|TRBV20-1
TGCAGTGCTAGAAGAGTGCAGGGTGTTTACACTGAAGCTTTCTTT
CSARRVQGVYTEAFF
>-|TRBJ2-2|many|TRBV5-1
TGCGCCAGCAGCTTGGGACGACTCGAGAAGTCCGGGGAGCTGTTTTTT
CASSLGRLEKSGELFF
>-|TRBJ1-2|-|TRBV6-6
TGTGCCAGCAGCCACGACCAGACCTATGGCTACACCTTC
CASSHDQTYGYTF
>TRBD1|TRBJ2-7|-|TRBV28
TGTGCCACAACCGGGACAGAGCTCTACGAGCAGTACTTC
CATTGTELYEQYF
>TRBD2|TRBJ2-7|many|TRBV18
TGTGCCAGCTCACCAGGGACTAGCGGGGGCTTCTACGAGCAGTACTTC
CASSPGTSGGFYEQYF
>TRBD2|TRBJ2-1|many|TRBV5-1
TGCGCCAGCAAACTAGCGGGAGAGAATGAGCAGTTCTTC
CASKLAGENEQFF
>TRBD1|TRBJ1-2|-|TRBV6-5
TGTGCCAGCAGCCCGAGCCGGGACAGGGGCTATGGCTACACCTTC
CASSPSRDRGYGYTF
>-|TRBJ2-7|many|TRBV20-1
TGCAGTGCTAGAGTGGGATTTGAAGCCTACGAGCAGTACTTC
CSARVGFEAYEQYF
>-|TRBJ2-7|many|TRBV7-7
TGTGCTAGCAGCTTGGACCCAGGGTTTGGTGAGCAGTACTTC
CASSLDPGFGEQYF
>-|TRBJ2-7|many|TRBV28
TGTGCCAGCAGAGACAGAGGAAAATACGAGCAGTACTTC
CASRDRGKYEQYF
>-|TRBJ2-3|many|TRBV6-1
TGTGCCAGCAGTGTCGACTACAGGGCCGCGCAGTATTTT
CASSVDYRAAQYF
>TRBD2|TRBJ2-7|-|TRBV4-2
TGTGCCAGCAGCCCGGGACTAGCGGGAGCCTACGAGCAGTACTTC
CASSPGLAGAYEQYF